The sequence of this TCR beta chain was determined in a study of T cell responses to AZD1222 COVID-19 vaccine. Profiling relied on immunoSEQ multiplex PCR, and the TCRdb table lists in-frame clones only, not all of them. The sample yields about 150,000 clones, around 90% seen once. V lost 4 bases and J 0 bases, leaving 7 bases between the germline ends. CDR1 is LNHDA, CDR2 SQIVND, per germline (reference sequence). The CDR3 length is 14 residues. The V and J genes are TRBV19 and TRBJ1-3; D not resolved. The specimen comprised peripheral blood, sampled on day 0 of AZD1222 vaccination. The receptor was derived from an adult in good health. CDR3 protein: CASSSKSSGNTIYF. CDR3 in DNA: TGTGCCAGTAGTAGCAAGAGCTCTGGAAACACCATATATTTT.